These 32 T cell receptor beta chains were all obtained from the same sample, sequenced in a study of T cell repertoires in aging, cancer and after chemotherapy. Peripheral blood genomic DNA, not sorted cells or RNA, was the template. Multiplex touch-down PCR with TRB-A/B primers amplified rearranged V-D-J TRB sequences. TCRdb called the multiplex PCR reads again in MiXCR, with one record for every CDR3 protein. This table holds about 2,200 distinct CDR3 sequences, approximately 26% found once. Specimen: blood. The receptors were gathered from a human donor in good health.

The chain's CDR3 is CASSLDHSEQFF. The CDR3 coding sequence is TGTGCCAGCAGCTTGGACCACAGTGAGCAGTTCTTC. J is TRBJ2-1 and V is TRBV11-3; D not resolved. Germline-derived CDR1 and CDR2 are SGHNT and YENEEA. With 3 bases removed from V and 9 bases from J, the gap between germline ends came to 9 bases. The CDR3 contains 12 residues.

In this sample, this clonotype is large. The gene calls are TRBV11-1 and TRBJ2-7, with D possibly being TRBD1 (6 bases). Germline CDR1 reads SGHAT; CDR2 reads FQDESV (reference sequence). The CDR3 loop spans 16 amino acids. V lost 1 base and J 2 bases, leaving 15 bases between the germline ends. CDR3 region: CASSLVAGASPYEQYF. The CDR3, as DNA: TGTGCCAGCAGCTTAGTCGCAGGGGCTTCGCCCTACGAGCAGTACTTC.

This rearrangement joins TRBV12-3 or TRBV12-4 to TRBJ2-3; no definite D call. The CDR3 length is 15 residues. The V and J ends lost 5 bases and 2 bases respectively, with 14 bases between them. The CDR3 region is CASSQQLDFTDTQYF. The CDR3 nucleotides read TGTGCCAGCAGTCAACAATTAGATTTCACAGATACGCAGTATTTT.

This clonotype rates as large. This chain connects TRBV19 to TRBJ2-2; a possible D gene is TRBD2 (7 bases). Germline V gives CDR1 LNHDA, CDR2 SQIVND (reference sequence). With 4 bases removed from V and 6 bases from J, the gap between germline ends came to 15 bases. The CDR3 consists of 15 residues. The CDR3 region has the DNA TGTGCCAGTAGTACATCAAGGGGGGGGCCCGGGGAGCTGTTTTTT. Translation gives CASSTSRGGPGELFF.

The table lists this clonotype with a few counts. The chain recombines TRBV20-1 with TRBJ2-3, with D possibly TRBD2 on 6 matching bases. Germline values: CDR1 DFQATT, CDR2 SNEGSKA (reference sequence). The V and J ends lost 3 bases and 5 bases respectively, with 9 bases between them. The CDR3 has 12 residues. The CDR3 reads CSAREGLDTQYF. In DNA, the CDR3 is TGCAGTGCTAGGGAGGGCCTAGATACGCAGTATTTT.

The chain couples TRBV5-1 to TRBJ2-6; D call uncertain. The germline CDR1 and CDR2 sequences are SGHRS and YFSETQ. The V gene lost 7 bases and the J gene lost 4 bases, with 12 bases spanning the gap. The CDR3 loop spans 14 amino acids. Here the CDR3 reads CASRQIGGANVLTF. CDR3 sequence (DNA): TGCGCCAGCCGCCAGATAGGGGGGGCCAACGTCCTGACTTTC.

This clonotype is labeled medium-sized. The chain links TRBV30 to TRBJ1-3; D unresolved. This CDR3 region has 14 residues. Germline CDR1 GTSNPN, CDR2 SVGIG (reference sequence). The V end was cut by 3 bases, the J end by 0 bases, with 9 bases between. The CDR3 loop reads CAWRDRLSGNTIYF. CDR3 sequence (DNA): TGTGCCTGGAGGGACCGCCTCTCTGGAAACACCATATATTTT.

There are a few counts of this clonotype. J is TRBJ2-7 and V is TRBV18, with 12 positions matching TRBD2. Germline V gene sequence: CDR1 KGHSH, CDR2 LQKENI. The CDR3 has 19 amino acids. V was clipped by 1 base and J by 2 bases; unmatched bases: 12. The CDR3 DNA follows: TGTGCCAGCTCACCACAAGCAGGGCTCGGACTAGCGGGGACCTACGAGCAGTACTTC. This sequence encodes CASSPQAGLGLAGTYEQYF.

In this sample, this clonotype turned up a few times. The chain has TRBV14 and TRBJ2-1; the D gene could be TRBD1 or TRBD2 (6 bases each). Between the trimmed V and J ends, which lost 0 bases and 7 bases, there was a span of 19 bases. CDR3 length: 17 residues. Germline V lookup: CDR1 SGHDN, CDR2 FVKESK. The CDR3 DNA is TGTGCCAGCAGCCAAGACAGGGGAGGATTTCGTCGGAATGAGCAGTTCTTC. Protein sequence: CASSQDRGGFRRNEQFF. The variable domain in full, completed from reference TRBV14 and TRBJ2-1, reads EAGVTQFPSHSVIEKGQTVTLRCDPISGHDNLYWYRRVMGKEIKFLLHFVKESKQDESGMPNNRFLAERTGGTYSTLKVQPAELEDSGVYFCASSQDRGGFRRNEQFFGPGTRLTVL.

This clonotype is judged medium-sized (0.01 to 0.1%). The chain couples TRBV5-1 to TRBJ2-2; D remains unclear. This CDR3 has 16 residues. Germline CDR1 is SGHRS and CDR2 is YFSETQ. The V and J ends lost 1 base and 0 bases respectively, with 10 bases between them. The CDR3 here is CASSLIRAANTGELFF. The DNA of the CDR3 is TGCGCCAGCAGCTTGATCCGGGCGGCGAACACCGGGGAGCTGTTTTTT.

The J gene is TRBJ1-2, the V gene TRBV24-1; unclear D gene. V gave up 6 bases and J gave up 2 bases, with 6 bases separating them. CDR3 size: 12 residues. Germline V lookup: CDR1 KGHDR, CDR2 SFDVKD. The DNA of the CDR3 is TGTGCCACCAGTTTAGGCAACTATGGCTACACCTTC. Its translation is CATSLGNYGYTF.

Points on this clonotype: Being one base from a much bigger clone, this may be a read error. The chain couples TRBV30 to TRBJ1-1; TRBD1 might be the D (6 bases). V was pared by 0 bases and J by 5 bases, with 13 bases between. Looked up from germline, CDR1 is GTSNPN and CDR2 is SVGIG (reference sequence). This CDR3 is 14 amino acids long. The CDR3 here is CAWSVGRGGTEAFF. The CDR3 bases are TGTGCCTGGAGTGTAGGTCGAGGGGGGACTGAAGCTTTCTTT.

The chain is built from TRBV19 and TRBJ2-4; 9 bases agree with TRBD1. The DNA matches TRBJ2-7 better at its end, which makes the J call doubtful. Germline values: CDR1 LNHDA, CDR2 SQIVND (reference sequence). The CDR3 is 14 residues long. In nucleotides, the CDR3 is TGTGCCAGTAGTTCCGACAGGGGGGTAAACGAGCAGTACTTC. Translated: CASSSDRGVNEQYF.

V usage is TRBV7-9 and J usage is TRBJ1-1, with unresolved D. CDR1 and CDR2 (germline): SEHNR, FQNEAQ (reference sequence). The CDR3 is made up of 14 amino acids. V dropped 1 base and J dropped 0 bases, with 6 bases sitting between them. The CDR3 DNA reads TGTGCCAGCAGCTTAGTAGGTATGAACACTGAAGCTTTCTTT. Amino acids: CASSLVGMNTEAFF.

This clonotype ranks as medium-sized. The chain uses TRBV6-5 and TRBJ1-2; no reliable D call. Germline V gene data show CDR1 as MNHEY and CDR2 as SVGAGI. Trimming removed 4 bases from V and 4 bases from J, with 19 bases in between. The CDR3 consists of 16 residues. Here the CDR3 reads CASSSSRHLPAYGYTF. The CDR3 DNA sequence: TGTGCCAGCAGTTCTTCCCGACACCTACCCGCCTATGGCTACACCTTC.

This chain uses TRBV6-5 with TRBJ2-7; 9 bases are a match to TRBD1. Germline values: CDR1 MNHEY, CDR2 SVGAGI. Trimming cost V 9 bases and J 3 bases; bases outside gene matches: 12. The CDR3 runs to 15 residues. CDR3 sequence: CASSLGQGSSYEQYF. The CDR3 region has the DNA TGTGCCAGTAGTCTGGGACAGGGATCAAGCTACGAGCAGTACTTC.

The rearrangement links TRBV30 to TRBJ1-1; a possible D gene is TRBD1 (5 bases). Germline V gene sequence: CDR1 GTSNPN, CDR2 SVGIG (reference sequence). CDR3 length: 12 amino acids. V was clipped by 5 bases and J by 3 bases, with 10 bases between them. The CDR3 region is CAWFGGYTEAFF. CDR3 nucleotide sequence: TGTGCCTGGTTCGGGGGGTACACTGAAGCTTTCTTT.

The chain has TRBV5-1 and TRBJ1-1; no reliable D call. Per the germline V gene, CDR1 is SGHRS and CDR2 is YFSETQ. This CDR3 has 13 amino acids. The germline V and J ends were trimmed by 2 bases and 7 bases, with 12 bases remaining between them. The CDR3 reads CASSFYGEDEAFF. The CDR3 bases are TGCGCCAGCAGCTTTTATGGGGAGGATGAAGCTTTCTTT.

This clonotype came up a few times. CDR3 region: CASSFSRGHGYTF. DNA for the CDR3: TGTGCCAGCAGTTTTTCCAGGGGGCATGGCTACACCTTC. This chain connects TRBV12-3 or TRBV12-4 to TRBJ1-2; 8 bases agree with TRBD1. The CDR3 extends over 13 amino acids. V shed 3 bases and J 6 bases; nucleotides not matched to a gene: 3.

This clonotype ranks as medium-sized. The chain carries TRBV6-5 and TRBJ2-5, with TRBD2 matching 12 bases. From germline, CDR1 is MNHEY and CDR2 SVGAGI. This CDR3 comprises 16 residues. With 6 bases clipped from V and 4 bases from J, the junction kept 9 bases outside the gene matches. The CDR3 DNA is TGTGCCAGCAGACAGACTAGCGGGGGTCGGGGAGAGACCCAGTACTTC. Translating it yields CASRQTSGGRGETQYF.

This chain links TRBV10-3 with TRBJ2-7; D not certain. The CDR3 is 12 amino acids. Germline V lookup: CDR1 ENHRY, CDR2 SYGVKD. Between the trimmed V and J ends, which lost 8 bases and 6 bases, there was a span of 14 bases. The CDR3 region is CAIYHGSGEQYF. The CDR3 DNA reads TGTGCCATCTACCACGGTTCCGGCGAGCAGTACTTC.

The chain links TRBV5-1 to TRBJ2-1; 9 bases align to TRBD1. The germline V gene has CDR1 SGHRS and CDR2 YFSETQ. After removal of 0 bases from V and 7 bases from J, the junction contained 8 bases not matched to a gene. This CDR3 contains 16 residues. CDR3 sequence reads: CASSLDFGQGWNEQFF. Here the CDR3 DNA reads TGCGCCAGCAGCTTGGATTTTGGACAGGGGTGGAATGAGCAGTTCTTC.

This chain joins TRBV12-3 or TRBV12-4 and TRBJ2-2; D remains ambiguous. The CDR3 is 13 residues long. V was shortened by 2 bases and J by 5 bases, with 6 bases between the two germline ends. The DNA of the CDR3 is TGTGCCAGCAGTTTAAGGGATACCGGGGAGCTGTTTTTT. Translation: CASSLRDTGELFF.

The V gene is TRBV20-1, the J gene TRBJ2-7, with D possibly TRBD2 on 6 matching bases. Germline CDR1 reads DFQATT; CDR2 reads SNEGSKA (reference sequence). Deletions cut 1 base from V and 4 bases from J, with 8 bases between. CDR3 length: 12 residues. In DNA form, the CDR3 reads TGCAGTGCTAGAGGGACTATTTACGAGCAGTACTTC. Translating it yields CSARGTIYEQYF.

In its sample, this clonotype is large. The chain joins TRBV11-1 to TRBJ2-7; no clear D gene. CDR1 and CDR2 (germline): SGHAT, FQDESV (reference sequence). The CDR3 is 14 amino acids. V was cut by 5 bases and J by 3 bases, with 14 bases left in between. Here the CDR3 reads CASSQDRAGYEQYF. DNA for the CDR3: TGTGCCAGCAGCCAGGACCGAGCCGGCTACGAGCAGTACTTC.

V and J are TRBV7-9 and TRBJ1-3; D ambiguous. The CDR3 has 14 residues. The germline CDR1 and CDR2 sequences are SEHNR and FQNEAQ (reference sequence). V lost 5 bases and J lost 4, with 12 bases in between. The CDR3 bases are TGTGCCAGCAGCGCCGACGGCAGGGGAAACACCATATATTTT. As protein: CASSADGRGNTIYF.

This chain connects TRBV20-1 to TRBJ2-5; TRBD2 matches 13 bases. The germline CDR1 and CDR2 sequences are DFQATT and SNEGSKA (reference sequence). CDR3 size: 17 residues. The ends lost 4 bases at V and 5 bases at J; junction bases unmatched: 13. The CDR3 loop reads CSAIPQTSGGAGETQYF. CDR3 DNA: TGCAGTGCTATTCCACAAACTAGCGGGGGGGCGGGGGAGACCCAGTACTTC.

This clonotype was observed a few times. The CDR3 region is CASSYSNQPQHF. The CDR3 DNA follows: TGTGCCAGCAGCTATAGCAATCAGCCCCAGCATTTT. The rearrangement joins TRBV12-3 or TRBV12-4 to TRBJ1-5; unclear D gene. Between the trimmed V and J ends, which lost 6 bases and 0 bases, there was a span of 3 bases. The CDR3 contains 12 residues.

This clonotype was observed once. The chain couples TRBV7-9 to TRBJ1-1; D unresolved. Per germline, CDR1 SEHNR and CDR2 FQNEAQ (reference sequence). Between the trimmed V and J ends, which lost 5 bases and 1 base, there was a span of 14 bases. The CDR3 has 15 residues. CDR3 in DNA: TGTGCCAGCAGCACTGGCCAACTGAGGAACACTGAAGCTTTCTTT. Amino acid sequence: CASSTGQLRNTEAFF.

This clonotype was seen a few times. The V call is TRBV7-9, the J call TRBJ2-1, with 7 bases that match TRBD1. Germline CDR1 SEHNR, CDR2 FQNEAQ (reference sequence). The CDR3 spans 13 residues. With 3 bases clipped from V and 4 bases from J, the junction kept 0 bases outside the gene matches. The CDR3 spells CASSLTGYNEQFF. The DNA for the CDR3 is TGTGCCAGCAGCTTGACAGGGTACAATGAGCAGTTCTTC.

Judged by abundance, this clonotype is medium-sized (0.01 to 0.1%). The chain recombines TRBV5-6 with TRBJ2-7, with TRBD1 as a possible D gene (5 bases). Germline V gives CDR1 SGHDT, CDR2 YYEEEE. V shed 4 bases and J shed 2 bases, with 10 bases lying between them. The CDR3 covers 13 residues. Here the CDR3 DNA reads TGTGCCAGCAGCCCCGGACAAACCTACGAGCAGTACTTC. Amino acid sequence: CASSPGQTYEQYF.

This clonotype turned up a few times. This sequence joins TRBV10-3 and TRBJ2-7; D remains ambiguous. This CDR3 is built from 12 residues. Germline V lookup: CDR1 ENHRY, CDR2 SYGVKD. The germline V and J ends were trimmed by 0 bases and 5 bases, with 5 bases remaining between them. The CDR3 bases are TGTGCCATCAGTGAGTCGTCGGACGAGCAGTACTTC. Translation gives CAISESSDEQYF.